The 29 T cell receptor beta chains in this list originate from one sample, sequenced in a study of blood T cells in healthy people across ages. PCR was performed a second time for roughly 6 to 12 cycles using a sample-barcoded 5' primer and a J-beta primer mix. TCRdb called the 5' RACE reads again in MiXCR, with one record for every CDR3 protein. The table lists about 800,000 distinct CDR3 sequences, approximately 25% of them singletons. Another study also made use of these data, one on T cells of mothers and their children.

Sequencing was done on a sample of blood. The receptor source for this set is a boy younger than 18 in good health.

The chain couples TRBV12-3 or TRBV12-4 to TRBJ1-2; the match to TRBD1 covers 10 bases. The CDR3 covers 15 residues. Trimming removed 3 bases from V and 5 bases from J; junction bases left unmatched: 6. The CDR3 coding sequence is TGTGCCAGCAGTTTTCCCGGGACAGGGGCATATGGCTACACCTTC. Protein product: CASSFPGTGAYGYTF.

The chain carries TRBV29-1 and TRBJ1-2; TRBD1 might be the D (6 bases). V dropped 5 bases and J dropped 4 bases, with 17 bases sitting between them. The CDR3 is 14 amino acids. Per germline, CDR1 SQVTM and CDR2 ANQGSEA. The CDR3 DNA sequence: TGCAGCGTTTTGAGGGACACGGGATTCTATGGCTACACCTTC. Residues: CSVLRDTGFYGYTF.

This clonotype was detected a few times. V gene TRBV4-3 combines with J gene TRBJ2-7, with D unclear. With 0 bases removed from V and 5 bases from J, the gap between germline ends came to 11 bases. CDR3 length equals 14 residues. Germline V gives CDR1 LGHNA, CDR2 YSLEER. CDR3 sequence: CASSQDRTEDEQYF. In DNA form, the CDR3 reads TGCGCCAGCAGCCAAGATCGAACAGAAGACGAGCAGTACTTC.

The genes are TRBV28 and TRBJ2-1; TRBD2 might be the D (6 bases). V shed 8 bases and J shed 6 bases, with 8 bases lying between them. CDR3 size: 11 residues. Germline loops: CDR1 MDHEN, CDR2 SYDVKM. CDR3 protein: CASRGSNEQFF. CDR3 nucleotides: TGTGCCAGCCGGGGGTCCAATGAGCAGTTCTTC. Full variable domain (remainder filled in from reference TRBV28 and TRBJ2-1): DVKVTQSSRYLVKRTGEKVFLECVQDMDHENMFWYRQDPGLGLRLIYFSYDVKMKEKGDIPEGYSVSREKKERFSLILESASTNQTSMYLCASRGSNEQFFGPGTRLTVL.

This clonotype was seen only a few times. The gene calls are TRBV20-1 and TRBJ1-6; D is unresolved. Trimming pared 1 base from V and 5 bases from J, leaving 9 bases between. This CDR3 is built from 14 residues. CDR1 DFQATT and CDR2 SNEGSKA come from the germline V gene (reference sequence). This chain's CDR3 is CSARGLIDNSPLHF. CDR3 sequence (DNA): TGCAGTGCTAGAGGACTCATTGATAATTCACCCCTCCACTTT.

In this sample, this clonotype turned up a few times. V usage is TRBV20-1 and J usage is TRBJ2-7; a weak D match, TRBD2 (6 bases). The CDR3 has 14 amino acids. V was clipped by 5 bases and J by 2 bases, with 16 bases between them. Germline lookup yields CDR1 DFQATT and CDR2 SNEGSKA (reference sequence). CDR3 region: CSAGNSGRTYEQYF. The CDR3 DNA sequence: TGCAGTGCTGGTAATAGCGGACGAACCTACGAGCAGTACTTC.

This clonotype was observed a handful of times. The chain uses TRBV12-3 or TRBV12-4 and TRBJ1-5; D may be TRBD1 (6 bases). The CDR3 is 14 residues long. With 6 bases removed from V and 5 bases from J, the gap between germline ends came to 14 bases. The CDR3 sequence is CASSRDNRDQPQHF. CDR3 bases: TGTGCCAGCAGCCGGGACAATCGAGATCAGCCCCAGCATTTT.

The sample holds a few counts of this clonotype. This chain joins TRBV28 and TRBJ2-5; possible D gene TRBD2, 6 bases. Germline CDR1 MDHEN, CDR2 SYDVKM. The V gene lost 7 bases and the J gene lost 0 bases, with 12 bases spanning the gap. The CDR3 length is 14 residues. This CDR3 is CASTEGGYQETQYF. CDR3 nucleotides: TGTGCCAGCACCGAAGGAGGGTACCAAGAGACCCAGTACTTC.

There are a few counts of this clonotype. The rearrangement joins TRBV11-2 to TRBJ2-5; D is unclear. CDR1 is SGHAT, CDR2 FQNNGV, per germline. The CDR3 sequence is 17 residues long. V dropped 2 bases and J dropped 2 bases, with 18 bases sitting between them. The CDR3, as DNA: TGTGCCAGCAGCTTATTTGGCAGCAACGGCGGACAAGAGACCCAGTACTTC. Encoded protein: CASSLFGSNGGQETQYF.

This clonotype was seen more than once but under ten times. The V and J genes are TRBV20-1 and TRBJ2-2, with 7 bases fitting TRBD1. V trimming: 3 bases; J trimming: 2 bases; junction bases outside the gene matches: 3. From germline, CDR1 is DFQATT and CDR2 SNEGSKA (reference sequence). The CDR3 is 14 amino acids. CDR3 loop: CSASGTDNTGELFF. The DNA for the CDR3 is TGCAGTGCTAGCGGGACAGACAACACCGGGGAGCTGTTTTTT.

This clonotype was detected a few times. The rearrangement uses TRBV20-1 and TRBJ1-5, with D hard to call. CDR3 size: 14 residues. Deletions cut 4 bases from V and 6 bases from J, with 16 bases between. The germline CDR1 and CDR2 sequences are DFQATT and SNEGSKA (reference sequence). CDR3 DNA sequence: TGCAGTGCTATCCAAGACCTCCAAGGTCAGCCCCAGCATTTT. This codes for CSAIQDLQGQPQHF.

This sequence joins TRBV12-3 or TRBV12-4 and TRBJ1-1; D ambiguous. Trimming removed 2 bases at V and 0 bases at J, with 7 bases between. The CDR3 loop spans 14 amino acids. CDR3 residues: CASSLRYLNTEAFF. DNA for the CDR3: TGTGCCAGCAGTTTACGCTACCTGAACACTGAAGCTTTCTTT.

This clonotype has more than one count but fewer than ten. CDR3 in amino acids: CSARPTEKTGQPQHF. DNA of the CDR3: TGCAGTGCTAGACCTACTGAAAAGACCGGGCAGCCCCAGCATTTT. The J gene is TRBJ1-5, the V gene TRBV20-1; no clear D. The V and J ends lost 2 bases and 7 bases respectively, with 18 bases between them. CDR3 size: 15 residues. The germline V gene has CDR1 DFQATT and CDR2 SNEGSKA (reference sequence).

The chain joins TRBV7-2 to TRBJ1-1; no reliable D call. Trimming cost V 7 bases and J 4 bases, with 22 bases left between them. The length of the CDR3 is 16 residues. Germline-derived CDR1 and CDR2 are SGHTA and FQGNSA. The CDR3 protein is CASNPRNGWSGTEAFF. The CDR3 DNA follows: TGTGCCAGCAATCCTCGAAACGGATGGAGCGGCACTGAAGCTTTCTTT.

The V call is TRBV7-2, the J call TRBJ1-5; no firm D call. This CDR3 has 15 amino acids. Trimming pared 1 base from V and 6 bases from J, leaving 13 bases between. Germline CDR1 reads SGHTA; CDR2 reads FQGNSA. CDR3 protein: CASSLDPTRGQPQHF. The CDR3 DNA reads TGTGCCAGCAGCTTAGATCCGACCCGGGGTCAGCCCCAGCATTTT.

This clonotype occurred a few times. The genes are TRBV29-1 and TRBJ1-2; D uncertain. Germline-derived CDR1 and CDR2 are SQVTM and ANQGSEA. The CDR3 loop spans 11 amino acids. V was pared by 2 bases and J by 7 bases, with 8 bases between. The CDR3 region is CSVESGSGYTF. In DNA form, the CDR3 reads TGCAGCGTTGAATCTGGGTCTGGCTACACCTTC.

This clonotype was counted only a few times. The V call is TRBV29-1, the J call TRBJ2-7, with D perhaps being TRBD1 or TRBD2 (6 bases each). Germline V gives CDR1 SQVTM, CDR2 ANQGSEA. The CDR3 contains 15 residues. Trimming took 1 base from V and 1 from J, leaving 14 bases between them. CDR3 coding DNA: TGCAGCGTTGAAGTTAACAGGGAGGTATCCTACGAGCAGTACTTC. It is translated as CSVEVNREVSYEQYF.

V gene TRBV12-3 or TRBV12-4 combines with J gene TRBJ1-2; D perhaps matches TRBD1 (5 bases). The V and J ends lost 4 bases and 2 bases respectively, with 14 bases between them. This CDR3 is 15 amino acids long. This chain's CDR3 is CASSSPSGWNYGYTF. CDR3 sequence (DNA): TGTGCCAGCAGTTCCCCATCAGGGTGGAACTATGGCTACACCTTC.

The table lists this clonotype with many counts. The chain joins TRBV29-1 to TRBJ2-5, with D perhaps being TRBD1 or TRBD2 (5 bases each). The CDR3 spans 17 residues. V lost 3 bases and J 0 bases, leaving 20 bases between the germline ends. Germline V lookup: CDR1 SQVTM, CDR2 ANQGSEA. CDR3: CSVDGARGRTNQETQYF. In DNA, the CDR3 is TGCAGCGTTGACGGCGCGAGGGGACGGACGAACCAAGAGACCCAGTACTTC.

The CDR3 spells CATTGTESSYEQYF. Written as DNA, the CDR3 is TGTGCCACAACCGGGACAGAGAGCTCCTACGAGCAGTACTTC. The chain couples TRBV28 to TRBJ2-7, with 7 bases lining up with TRBD1. The length of the CDR3 is 14 residues. Germline trimming cut 10 bases from V and 0 bases from J; bases unmatched to any gene: 9. Per germline, CDR1 MDHEN and CDR2 SYDVKM.

A few counts support this clonotype. The chain employs TRBV12-3 or TRBV12-4 and TRBJ1-6; D gene uncertain. CDR3 size: 13 residues. Trimming pared 3 bases from V and 5 bases from J, leaving 5 bases between. CDR3 in amino acids: CASSFGDNSPLHF. The CDR3 region has the DNA TGTGCCAGCAGTTTTGGGGATAATTCACCCCTCCACTTT.

This clonotype occurred a few times. The V gene is TRBV7-3, the J gene TRBJ2-5; a weak D match, TRBD2 (6 bases). V shed 3 bases and J shed 1 base, with 18 bases lying between them. This CDR3 has 17 amino acids. The germline V gene encodes CDR1 SGHTA and CDR2 FQGTGA. CDR3 amino acids: CASSFNRDSRFQETQYF. In DNA, the CDR3 is TGTGCCAGCAGCTTCAACCGGGACTCGAGGTTCCAAGAGACCCAGTACTTC.

The chain carries TRBV20-1 and TRBJ2-1; D is ambiguous. Germline CDR1 is DFQATT and CDR2 is SNEGSKA (reference sequence). The CDR3 consists of 11 residues. The V gene lost 4 bases and the J gene lost 10 bases, with 11 bases spanning the gap. The CDR3: CSATGPGEQFF. The DNA for the CDR3 is TGCAGTGCTACAGGCCCCGGGGAGCAGTTCTTC.

The CDR3 sequence: CASRPGQARRGEQFF. The DNA of the CDR3 is TGTGCCAGCAGACCAGGACAGGCCCGACGGGGTGAGCAGTTCTTC. The chain has TRBV28 and TRBJ2-1; TRBD1 matches 7 bases. J gave up 9 bases and V 6 bases, and 14 bases lay outside the gene matches. Germline V CDR1 and CDR2: MDHEN, SYDVKM. The CDR3 consists of 15 residues.

This clonotype was observed a handful of times. This chain connects TRBV5-1 to TRBJ2-3, with 12 bases that match TRBD2. The CDR3 has 17 amino acids. V dropped 2 bases and J dropped 0; count of bases not matched to a gene: 4. Germline loops: CDR1 SGHRS, CDR2 YFSETQ. DNA for the CDR3: TGCGCCAGCAGCTTACCTAGCGGGGGGGGAAGCACAGATACGCAGTATTTT. Residues: CASSLPSGGGSTDTQYF.

V usage is TRBV11-2 and J usage is TRBJ2-1; 9 bases line up with TRBD2. This CDR3 comprises 16 residues. CDR1 and CDR2 (germline): SGHAT, FQNNGV. Trimming removed 4 bases from V and 8 bases from J; junction bases left unmatched: 12. The CDR3 region is CASSSLGGGRAHEQFF. CDR3 bases: TGTGCCAGCAGCTCCCTCGGCGGCGGGAGGGCCCATGAGCAGTTCTTC.

This clonotype was counted a few times. This rearrangement joins TRBV6-2 or TRBV6-3 to TRBJ2-3, with D possibly TRBD2 on 6 matching bases. Germline assignment: CDR1 MNHEY and CDR2 SVGEGT. V lost 6 bases and J lost 6, with 19 bases in between. This CDR3 has 15 amino acids. The CDR3 sequence: CASSPGLPPTDTQYF. The CDR3 region has the DNA TGTGCCAGCAGCCCCGGACTACCGCCGACGGATACGCAGTATTTT.

This clonotype was counted a few times. The CDR3 end shows no conserved phenylalanine or tryptophan, and so a read error is likely. This chain links TRBV27 with TRBJ2-5; the D is unclear. CDR3 length: 14 amino acids. Germline CDR1 and CDR2: MNHEY and SMNVEV (reference sequence). V lost 4 bases and J 9 bases, leaving 18 bases between the germline ends. The CDR3 DNA reads as TGTGCCAGCAGTTGGGCCAGACCCGGCGAGCCCCAGTACCTC. This encodes CASSWARPGEPQYL.

With respect to this clonotype: This clone may be a read error of a much larger clone one base away. The chain joins TRBV7-6 to TRBJ2-3, with D unresolved. The CDR3 spans 14 residues. Trimming cost V 4 bases and J 2 bases, with 10 bases left between them. Germline V lookup: CDR1 SGHVS, CDR2 FNYEAQ. The CDR3 protein is CASSSVPNTDTQYF. Here the CDR3 DNA reads TGTGCCAGCAGCTCAGTCCCCAACACAGATACGCAGTATTTT. Using reference TRBV7-6 and TRBJ2-3 for the parts outside the CDR3, the full variable domain is GAGVSQSPRYKVTKRGQDVALRCDPISGHVSLYWYRQALGQGPEFLTYFNYEAQQDKSGLPNDRFSAERPEGSISTLTIQRTEQRDSAMYRCASSSVPNTDTQYFGPGTRLTVL.